This paragraph reports one TCR beta chain. This entry comes from a study of CD4+ T cells in melanoma. The repertoire was sequenced with immunoSEQ multiplex PCR; TCRdb's copy has only in-frame clones and lacks some. The profile shows around 110,000 clones, 92% of them singletons. CDR3 length: 13 residues. V shed 7 bases and J shed 4 bases, with 13 bases lying between them. CDR1 SEHNR and CDR2 FQNEAQ come from the germline V gene (reference sequence). This receptor was taken from a human donor with melanoma. V usage is TRBV7-9 and J usage is TRBJ1-1; D is ambiguous. The specimen sequenced was peripheral blood. The CDR3 coding sequence is TGTGCCAGCATCCAATCCCGCGGCACTGAAGCTTTCTTT. Protein sequence: CASIQSRGTEAFF.